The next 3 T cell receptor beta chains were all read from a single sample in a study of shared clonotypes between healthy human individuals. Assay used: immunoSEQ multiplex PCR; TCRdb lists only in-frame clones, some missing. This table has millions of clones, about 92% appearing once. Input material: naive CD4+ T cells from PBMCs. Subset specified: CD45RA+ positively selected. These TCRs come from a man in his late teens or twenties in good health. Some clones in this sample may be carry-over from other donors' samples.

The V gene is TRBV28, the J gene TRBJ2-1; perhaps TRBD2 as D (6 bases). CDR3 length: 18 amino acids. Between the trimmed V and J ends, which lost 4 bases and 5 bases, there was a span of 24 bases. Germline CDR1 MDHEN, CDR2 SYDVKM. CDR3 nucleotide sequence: TGTGCCAGCAGTTCTCCCCCGGGGCGGGATAAAAGAAACAATGAGCAGTTCTTC. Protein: CASSSPPGRDKRNNEQFF.

The CDR3 sequence is CAWSVPGLHLKAFF. CDR3 coding DNA: TGTGCCTGGAGTGTACCGGGACTCCATCTTAAAGCTTTCTTT. V and J are TRBV30 and TRBJ1-1, with D tentatively TRBD1 (5 bases). Trimming cost V 0 bases and J 9 bases, with 17 bases left between them. Germline values: CDR1 GTSNPN, CDR2 SVGIG (reference sequence). The CDR3 runs 14 residues.

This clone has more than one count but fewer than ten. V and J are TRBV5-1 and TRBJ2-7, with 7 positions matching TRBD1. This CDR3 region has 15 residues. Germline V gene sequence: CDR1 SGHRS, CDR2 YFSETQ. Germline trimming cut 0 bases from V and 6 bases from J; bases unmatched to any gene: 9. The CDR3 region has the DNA TGCGCCAGCAGCTTGGGCCGACAGTACAGGGGCGAGCAGTACTTC. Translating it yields CASSLGRQYRGEQYF.